The 8 T cell receptor beta chains given below trace back to one sample, sequenced in a study of shared clonotypes between healthy human individuals. Method: immunoSEQ multiplex PCR; TCRdb's copy keeps in-frame clones and lacks some. The sample lists fewer than 3 million clones; under 95% were seen once. The sequenced sample consisted of naive CD4+ T cells from PBMCs. Indicated subset: CD45RA+ positively selected. The receptors here all came from a man aged 18-30 years in good health. Some clones in this sample may be carry-over from other donors' samples.

This chain links TRBV5-4 with TRBJ2-1, with 7 bases fitting TRBD2. This CDR3 is 16 amino acids long. Germline CDR1 SGHNT, CDR2 YYREEE (reference sequence). V trimming: 5 bases; J trimming: 9 bases; junction bases outside the gene matches: 17. CDR3 nucleotide sequence: TGTGCCAGCAGGGGGGATACCTGGGAGGGAGGTAGTGAGCAGTTCTTC. It specifies CASRGDTWEGGSEQFF.

A single count supports this clone. The gene calls are TRBV2 and TRBJ2-1; D uncertain. Germline lookup yields CDR1 SNHLY and CDR2 FYNNEI. This CDR3 has 13 amino acids. Trimming removed 4 bases from V and 5 bases from J, with 9 bases in between. CDR3 in amino acids: CASSGGSHNEQFF. CDR3 coding DNA: TGTGCCAGCAGTGGTGGTAGCCACAATGAGCAGTTCTTC.

This clone was recorded only once. The J gene is TRBJ1-1, the V gene TRBV2, with a tentative D call TRBD1 (5 bases). The germline V gene has CDR1 SNHLY and CDR2 FYNNEI. CDR3 length equals 12 residues. Trimming shortened V by 6 bases and J by 6 bases, and 11 bases separated the two germline ends. The chain's CDR3 is CASSAGAAEAFF. The CDR3 bases are TGTGCCAGCAGCGCCGGGGCGGCTGAAGCTTTCTTT.

V is TRBV6-5 and J is TRBJ1-1; 7 positions agree with TRBD1. This CDR3 contains 15 residues. The germline V gene encodes CDR1 MNHEY and CDR2 SVGAGI. Germline trimming cut 5 bases from V and 7 bases from J; bases unmatched to any gene: 13. The CDR3 region is CASSPPGQPYVEAFF. In DNA, the CDR3 is TGTGCCAGCAGTCCACCGGGACAGCCTTATGTTGAAGCTTTCTTT.

About this clone: Other DNA sequences within the sample encode an identical CDR3. This rearrangement joins TRBV28 to TRBJ2-5; 7 bases are a match to TRBD1. With 5 bases clipped from V and 2 bases from J, the junction kept 5 bases outside the gene matches. CDR1 and CDR2 from the germline V gene are MDHEN and SYDVKM. The CDR3 covers 14 residues. The CDR3 reads CASSIRQGQETQYF. The DNA for the CDR3 is TGTGCCAGCAGTATAAGACAGGGTCAAGAGACCCAGTACTTC.

The rearrangement uses TRBV6-6 and TRBJ2-7; the match to TRBD1 covers 8 bases. The CDR3 runs 13 residues. The ends lost 7 bases at V and 3 bases at J; junction bases unmatched: 5. Germline CDR1 and CDR2: MNHNY and SVGAGI (reference sequence). The CDR3 sequence is CASTRGQGYEQYF. In DNA form, the CDR3 reads TGTGCCAGCACTCGAGGACAGGGCTACGAGCAGTACTTC.

The chain is built from TRBV30 and TRBJ2-2; D is uncertain. This CDR3 is 13 amino acids long. Germline CDR1 and CDR2: GTSNPN and SVGIG (reference sequence). The V and J ends lost 0 bases and 5 bases respectively, with 7 bases between them. The CDR3 nucleotides read TGTGCCTGGAGTGTAACGCCAACCGGGGAGCTGTTTTTT. Its translation: CAWSVTPTGELFF.

This clone was recorded only once. This chain connects TRBV7-2 to TRBJ2-3, with D possibly being TRBD2 (6 bases). Germline assignment: CDR1 SGHTA and CDR2 FQGNSA. Trimming stripped 5 bases from V and 0 bases from J, with 9 bases between. This CDR3 contains 14 residues. The CDR3 DNA reads as TGTGCCAGCAGCCGGGACTGGAGCACAGATACGCAGTATTTT. It yields the protein CASSRDWSTDTQYF. The whole variable domain, filled in from reference TRBV7-2 and TRBJ2-3, reads GAGVSQSPSNKVTEKGKDVELRCDPISGHTALYWYRQSLGQGLEFLIYFQGNSAPDKSGLPSDRFSAERTGGSVSTLTIQRTQQEDSAVYLCASSRDWSTDTQYFGPGTRLTVL.